One and the same sample provided the 8 T cell receptor beta chains below, sequenced in a study of T cell responses to AZD1222 COVID-19 vaccine. Measured with immunoSEQ multiplex PCR; TCRdb has only the in-frame clones, and not every one. The profile shows tens of thousands of clones, more than 75% of them singletons. The sample was peripheral blood, taken on day 0 of AZD1222 vaccination. The receptors were gathered from an adult in good health.

The chain carries TRBV11-2 and TRBJ2-1; 13 positions match TRBD2. Germline V gene lookup returns CDR1 SGHAT and CDR2 FQNNGV. The CDR3 runs to 18 residues. The trim removed 4 bases at V and 4 bases at J, leaving 10 bases unmatched. The DNA for the CDR3 is TGTGCCAGCAGCTCCCCTCCCGGGACTAGCGGGGTGTACAATGAGCAGTTCTTC. This translates into CASSSPPGTSGVYNEQFF.

The chain has TRBV7-9 and TRBJ1-2; the D gene is possibly TRBD1 (5 bases). V dropped 5 bases and J dropped 4 bases, with 11 bases sitting between them. The V gene's germline CDR1 is SEHNR and CDR2 FQNEAQ (reference sequence). The CDR3 consists of 13 residues. The CDR3 region has the DNA TGTGCCAGCAGCAGGGGACGGACCTATGGCTACACCTTC. Its protein is CASSRGRTYGYTF.

The rearrangement links TRBV7-9 to TRBJ1-2, with TRBD1 as a possible D gene (5 bases). V was pared by 1 base and J by 1 base, with 10 bases between. The CDR3 covers 15 residues. Germline V CDR1 and CDR2: SEHNR, FQNEAQ (reference sequence). CDR3 sequence: CASSLETAGNYGYTF. DNA for the CDR3: TGTGCCAGCAGCTTAGAGACAGCTGGTAACTATGGCTACACCTTC.

As for this clone: Other DNA sequences in the same sample also yield this CDR3. V and J are TRBV12-3 or TRBV12-4 and TRBJ1-2; D not certain. The CDR3 length is 13 residues. Trimming left V 0 bases short and J 4 bases short, with 6 bases between. The CDR3 DNA sequence: TGTGCCAGCAGTTTAGCAGGCAGCTATGGCTACACCTTC. This sequence encodes CASSLAGSYGYTF.

The V call is TRBV7-9, the J call TRBJ1-3; 7 bases map to TRBD1. Germline assignment: CDR1 SEHNR and CDR2 FQNEAQ (reference sequence). The J segment lost 0 bases and the V segment lost 4 bases, leaving 12 bases of the junction unmatched. This CDR3 has 18 residues. In nucleotides, the CDR3 is TGTGCCAGCAGCTCTCAAGGGAGGGGGCGAAACTCTGGAAACACCATATATTTT. Translation gives CASSSQGRGRNSGNTIYF.

The J gene is TRBJ1-3, the V gene TRBV25-1, with a tentative D call TRBD1 (5 bases). V was shortened by 6 bases and J by 2 bases, with 11 bases between the two germline ends. The CDR3 has 14 amino acids. The germline V gene encodes CDR1 MGHDK and CDR2 SYGVNS. The CDR3 here is CASSVAGAGNTIYF. CDR3 in DNA: TGTGCCAGCAGCGTTGCGGGGGCTGGAAACACCATATATTTT.

This chain joins TRBV5-4 and TRBJ2-3; D possibly corresponds to TRBD2 (6 bases). Trimming cost V 4 bases and J 6 bases, with 15 bases left between them. This CDR3 spans 14 amino acids. Germline-derived CDR1 and CDR2 are SGHNT and YYREEE (reference sequence). CDR3 loop: CASSPNRGGDTQYF. CDR3 coding DNA: TGTGCCAGCAGCCCGAATCGTGGGGGGGATACGCAGTATTTT.

The V call is TRBV7-2, the J call TRBJ1-4; 7 bases fit TRBD1. Germline CDR1 is SGHTA and CDR2 is FQGNSA. The CDR3 extends over 15 amino acids. With 2 bases clipped from V and 6 bases from J, the junction kept 6 bases outside the gene matches. The CDR3, as DNA: TGTGCCAGCAGCTTATCCCAGGGGGAGTATGAAAAACTGTTTTTT. Translated, it gives CASSLSQGEYEKLFF.